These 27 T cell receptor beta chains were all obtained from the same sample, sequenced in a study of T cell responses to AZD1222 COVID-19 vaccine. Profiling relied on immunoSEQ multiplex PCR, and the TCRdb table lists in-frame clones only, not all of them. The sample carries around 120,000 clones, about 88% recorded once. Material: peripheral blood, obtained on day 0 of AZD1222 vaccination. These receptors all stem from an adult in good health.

In DNA, the CDR3 is TGCGCCAGCAGCCCGATCCGGGACAGGGGAAGGCAGCCCCAGCATTTT. It encodes CASSPIRDRGRQPQHF. The J gene is TRBJ1-5, the V gene TRBV4-1; 10 nucleotides agree with TRBD1. This CDR3 comprises 16 residues. CDR1 is MGHRA and CDR2 is YSYEKL in the germline V gene. Unmatched junction bases numbered 10, after V lost 4 bases and J lost 7 bases.

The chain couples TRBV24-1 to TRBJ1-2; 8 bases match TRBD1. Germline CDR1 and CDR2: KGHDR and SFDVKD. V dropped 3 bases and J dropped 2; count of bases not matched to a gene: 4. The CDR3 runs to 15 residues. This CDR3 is CATSDIDRGNYGYTF. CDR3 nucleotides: TGTGCCACCAGTGATATCGACAGGGGAAACTATGGCTACACCTTC.

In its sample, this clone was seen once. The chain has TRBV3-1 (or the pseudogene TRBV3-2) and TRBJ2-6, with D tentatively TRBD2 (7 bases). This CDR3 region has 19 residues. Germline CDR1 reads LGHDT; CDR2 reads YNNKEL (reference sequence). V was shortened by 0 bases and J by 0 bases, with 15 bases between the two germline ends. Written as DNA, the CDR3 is TGTGCCAGCAGCCAAGAGTTCGGCGGGGGCTTCTCTGGGGCCAACGTCCTGACTTTC. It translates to CASSQEFGGGFSGANVLTF.

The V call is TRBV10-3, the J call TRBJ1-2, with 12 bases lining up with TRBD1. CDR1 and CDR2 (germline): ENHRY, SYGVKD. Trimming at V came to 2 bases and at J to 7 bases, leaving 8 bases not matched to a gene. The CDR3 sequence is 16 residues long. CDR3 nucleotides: TGTGCCATCAGTGAGCCTGTGGGACAGGGGGCAGGTGGCTACACCTTC. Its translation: CAISEPVGQGAGGYTF.

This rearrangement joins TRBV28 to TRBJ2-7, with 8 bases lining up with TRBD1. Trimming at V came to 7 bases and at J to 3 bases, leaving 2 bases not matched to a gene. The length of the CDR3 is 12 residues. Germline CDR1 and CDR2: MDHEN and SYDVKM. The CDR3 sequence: CASTGGFYEQYF. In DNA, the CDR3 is TGTGCCAGCACAGGGGGCTTCTACGAGCAGTACTTC.

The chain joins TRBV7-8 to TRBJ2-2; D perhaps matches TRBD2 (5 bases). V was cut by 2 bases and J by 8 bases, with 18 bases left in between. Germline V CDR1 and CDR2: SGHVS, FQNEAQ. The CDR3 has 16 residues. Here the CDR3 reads CASSLIGSGAQGELFF. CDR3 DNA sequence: TGTGCCAGCAGCTTAATTGGAAGCGGAGCTCAAGGGGAGCTGTTTTTT.

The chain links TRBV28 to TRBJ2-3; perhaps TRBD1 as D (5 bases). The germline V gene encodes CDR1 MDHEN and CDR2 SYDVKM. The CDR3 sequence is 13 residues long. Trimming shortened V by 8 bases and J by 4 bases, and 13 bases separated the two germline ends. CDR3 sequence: CASQRRGPDTQYF. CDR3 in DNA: TGTGCCAGCCAGCGAAGGGGTCCAGATACGCAGTATTTT.

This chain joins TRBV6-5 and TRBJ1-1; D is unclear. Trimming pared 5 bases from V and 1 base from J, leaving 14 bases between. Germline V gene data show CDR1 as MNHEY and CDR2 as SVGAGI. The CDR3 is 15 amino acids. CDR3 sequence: CASSRGWGRNTEAFF. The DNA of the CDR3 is TGTGCCAGCAGTAGAGGATGGGGAAGGAACACTGAAGCTTTCTTT.

CDR3 coding DNA: TGTGCCAGTCCAGAGGACAGGGGAAGGGCTGACCAAGAGACCCAGTACTTC. Translating it yields CASPEDRGRADQETQYF. The chain combines TRBV19 with TRBJ2-5; 9 bases fit TRBD1. V lost 8 bases, J lost 0 bases, and 13 bases stayed unmatched. The CDR3 is made up of 17 amino acids. The germline gives CDR1 LNHDA, CDR2 SQIVND (reference sequence).

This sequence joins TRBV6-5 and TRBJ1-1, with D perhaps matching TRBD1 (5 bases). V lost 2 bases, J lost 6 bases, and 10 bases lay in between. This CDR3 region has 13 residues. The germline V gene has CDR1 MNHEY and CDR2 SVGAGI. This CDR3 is CASSYGGKAEAFF. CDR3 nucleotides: TGTGCCAGCAGTTACGGGGGGAAAGCTGAAGCTTTCTTT.

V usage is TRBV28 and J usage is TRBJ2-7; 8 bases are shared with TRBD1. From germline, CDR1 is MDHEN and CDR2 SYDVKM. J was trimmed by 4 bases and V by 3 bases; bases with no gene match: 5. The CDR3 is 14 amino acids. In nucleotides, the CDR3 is TGTGCCAGCAGTTTGAACAGGGGGGTATACGAGCAGTACTTC. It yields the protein CASSLNRGVYEQYF. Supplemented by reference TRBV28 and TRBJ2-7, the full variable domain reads DVKVTQSSRYLVKRTGEKVFLECVQDMDHENMFWYRQDPGLGLRLIYFSYDVKMKEKGDIPEGYSVSREKKERFSLILESASTNQTSMYLCASSLNRGVYEQYFGPGTRLTVT.

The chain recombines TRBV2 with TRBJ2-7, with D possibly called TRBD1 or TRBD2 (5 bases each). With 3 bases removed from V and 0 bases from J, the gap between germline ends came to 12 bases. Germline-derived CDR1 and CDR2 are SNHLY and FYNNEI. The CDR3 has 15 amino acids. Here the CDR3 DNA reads TGTGCCAGCAGTGACTCACTGGGGACCTCCTACGAGCAGTACTTC. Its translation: CASSDSLGTSYEQYF.

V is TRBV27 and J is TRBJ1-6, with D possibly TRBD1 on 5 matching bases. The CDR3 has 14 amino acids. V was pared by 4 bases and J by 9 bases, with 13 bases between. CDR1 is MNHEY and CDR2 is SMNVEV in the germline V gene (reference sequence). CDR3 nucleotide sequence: TGTGCCAGCAGTTCAGAGGGGCGCTTTTCACCCCTCCACTTT. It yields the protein CASSSEGRFSPLHF.

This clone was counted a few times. As DNA, the CDR3 is TGTGCCAGCAGCAAACAGGGGAGTAGATCCTACGAGCAGTACTTC. As protein: CASSKQGSRSYEQYF. V gene TRBV28 combines with J gene TRBJ2-7; TRBD1 matches at 7 bases. CDR1 MDHEN and CDR2 SYDVKM come from the germline V gene. CDR3 size: 15 residues. V was pared by 6 bases and J by 1 base, with 9 bases of the junction left unmatched.

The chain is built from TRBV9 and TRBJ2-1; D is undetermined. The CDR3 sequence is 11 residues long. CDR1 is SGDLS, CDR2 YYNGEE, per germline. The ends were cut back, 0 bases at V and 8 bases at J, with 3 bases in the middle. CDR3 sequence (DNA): TGTGCCAGCAGCGTAGAGGATGAGCAGTTCTTC. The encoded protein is CASSVEDEQFF.

Here the CDR3 DNA reads TGTGCCAGCGCCGGTGGGTTCTCCGGGGAGCTGTTTTTT. It encodes CASAGGFSGELFF. The genes are TRBV2 and TRBJ2-2; D not resolved. Per the germline V gene, CDR1 is SNHLY and CDR2 is FYNNEI. The CDR3 is 13 residues long. V gave up 8 bases and J gave up 6 bases, with 13 bases separating them.

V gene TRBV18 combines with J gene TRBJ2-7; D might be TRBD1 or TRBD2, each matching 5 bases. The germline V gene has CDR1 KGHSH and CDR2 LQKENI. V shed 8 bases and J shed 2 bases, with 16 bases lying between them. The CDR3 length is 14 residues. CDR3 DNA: TGTGCCAGCGCACTAGGGGCATCCACCTACGAGCAGTACTTC. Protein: CASALGASTYEQYF.

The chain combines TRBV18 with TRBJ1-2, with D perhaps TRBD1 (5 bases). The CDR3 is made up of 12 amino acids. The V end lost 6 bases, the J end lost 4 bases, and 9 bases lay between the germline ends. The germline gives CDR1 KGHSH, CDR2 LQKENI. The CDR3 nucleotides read TGTGCCAGCTCGGAGGGGCCCTATGGCTACACCTTC. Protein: CASSEGPYGYTF.

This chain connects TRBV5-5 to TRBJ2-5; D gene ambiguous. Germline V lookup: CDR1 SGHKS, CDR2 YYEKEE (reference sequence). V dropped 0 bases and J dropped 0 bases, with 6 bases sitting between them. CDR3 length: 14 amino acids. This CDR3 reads CASSLGDDQETQYF. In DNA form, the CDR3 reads TGTGCCAGCAGCTTGGGGGATGACCAAGAGACCCAGTACTTC. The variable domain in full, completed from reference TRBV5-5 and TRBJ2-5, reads DAGVTQSPTHLIKTRGQQVTLRCSPISGHKSVSWYQQVLGQGPQFIFQYYEKEERGRGNFPDRFSARQFPNYSSELNVNALLLGDSALYLCASSLGDDQETQYFGPGTRLLVL.

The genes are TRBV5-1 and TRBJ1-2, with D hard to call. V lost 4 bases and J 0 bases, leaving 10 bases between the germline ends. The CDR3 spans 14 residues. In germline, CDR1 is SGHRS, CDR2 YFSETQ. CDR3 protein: CASSQSLANYGYTF. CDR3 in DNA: TGCGCCAGCAGCCAGTCTCTCGCTAACTATGGCTACACCTTC.

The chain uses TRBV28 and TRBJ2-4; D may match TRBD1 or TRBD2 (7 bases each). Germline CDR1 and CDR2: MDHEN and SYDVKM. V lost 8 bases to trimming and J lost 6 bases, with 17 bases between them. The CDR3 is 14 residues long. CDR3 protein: CASSPGGGGNIQYF. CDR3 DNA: TGTGCCAGCTCCCCAGGGGGAGGGGGAAACATTCAGTACTTC.

CDR3 nucleotide sequence: TGTGCCAGCAGTTATATCGACGGGGTCCCTAATGAAAAACTGTTTTTT. Translation gives CASSYIDGVPNEKLFF. The J gene is TRBJ1-4, the V gene TRBV7-6; D uncertain. Germline values: CDR1 SGHVS, CDR2 FNYEAQ. CDR3 size: 16 residues. V lost 6 bases and J 3 bases, leaving 17 bases between the germline ends.

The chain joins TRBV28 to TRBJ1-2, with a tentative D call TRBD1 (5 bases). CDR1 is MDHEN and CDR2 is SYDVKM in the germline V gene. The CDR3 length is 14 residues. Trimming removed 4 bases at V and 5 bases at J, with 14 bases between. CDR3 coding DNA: TGTGCCAGCAGTTCACAGGACACGATATATGGCTACACCTTC. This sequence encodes CASSSQDTIYGYTF.

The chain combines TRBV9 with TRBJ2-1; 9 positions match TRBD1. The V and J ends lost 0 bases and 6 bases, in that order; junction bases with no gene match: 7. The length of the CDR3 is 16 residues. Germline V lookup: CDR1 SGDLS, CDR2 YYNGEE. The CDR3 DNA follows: TGTGCCAGCAGCGTAGGTGCGGGACAGGGTCCCAATGAGCAGTTCTTC. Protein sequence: CASSVGAGQGPNEQFF.

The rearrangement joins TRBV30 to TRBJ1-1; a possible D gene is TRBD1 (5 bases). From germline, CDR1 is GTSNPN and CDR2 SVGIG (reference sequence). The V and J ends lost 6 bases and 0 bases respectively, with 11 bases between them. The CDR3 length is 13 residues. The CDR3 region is CACMGPMNTEAFF. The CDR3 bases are TGTGCCTGTATGGGACCCATGAACACTGAAGCTTTCTTT.

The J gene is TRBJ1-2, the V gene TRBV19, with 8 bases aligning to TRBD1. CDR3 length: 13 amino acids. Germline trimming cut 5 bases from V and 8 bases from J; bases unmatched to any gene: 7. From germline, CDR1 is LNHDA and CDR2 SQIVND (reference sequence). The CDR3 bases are TGTGCCAGTAGTTTCCAGGGGGCGAAGGGCTACACCTTC. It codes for CASSFQGAKGYTF.

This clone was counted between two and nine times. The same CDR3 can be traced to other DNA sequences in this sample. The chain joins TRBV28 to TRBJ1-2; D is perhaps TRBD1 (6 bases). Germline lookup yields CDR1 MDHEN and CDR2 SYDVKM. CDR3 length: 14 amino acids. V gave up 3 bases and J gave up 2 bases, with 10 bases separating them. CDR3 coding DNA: TGTGCCAGCAGTTTGGGCCAGGGGAACTATGGCTACACCTTC. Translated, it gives CASSLGQGNYGYTF.